The 16 T cell receptor beta chains listed next were all sequenced from one sample in a study of T cell responses to AZD1222 COVID-19 vaccine. Assay: immunoSEQ multiplex PCR; the TCRdb copy retains only in-frame clones and omits some. The sample gives about 150,000 clones, approximately 92% of which show up once; under 4% is in the top ten. Sequencing used peripheral blood, obtained 28 days after the second AZD1222 dose. The receptors were sampled from an adult who received the AZD1222 COVID-19 vaccine.

This chain links TRBV10-2 with TRBJ1-2; D is uncertain. V was cut by 3 bases and J by 5 bases, with 4 bases left in between. The CDR3 consists of 11 residues. Germline V gives CDR1 WSHSY, CDR2 SAAADI. This CDR3 is CASSDKYGYTF. The CDR3 DNA sequence: TGCGCCAGCAGTGATAAATATGGCTACACCTTC.

V gene TRBV30 combines with J gene TRBJ1-2; no reliable D call. Trimming pared 0 bases from V and 3 bases from J, leaving 8 bases between. The V gene's germline CDR1 is GTSNPN and CDR2 SVGIG (reference sequence). The CDR3 sequence is 13 residues long. The DNA of the CDR3 is TGTGCCTGGAGTGTAGGCGGGCACTATGGCTACACCTTC. Its protein is CAWSVGGHYGYTF. The full variable domain, rest sourced from reference TRBV30 and TRBJ1-2, is SQTIHQWPATLVQPVGSPLSLECTVEGTSNPNLYWYRQAAGRGLQLLFYSVGIGQISSEVPQNLSASRPQDRQFILSSKKLLLSDSGFYLCAWSVGGHYGYTFGSGTRLTVV.

The V call is TRBV5-1, the J call TRBJ1-2; TRBD1 matches 9 bases. CDR3 length equals 13 residues. J was trimmed by 6 bases and V by 4 bases; bases with no gene match: 4. CDR1 and CDR2 from the germline V gene are SGHRS and YFSETQ. The DNA of the CDR3 is TGCGCCAGCAGCAAAAGACAGGGGGATGGCTACACCTTC. It is translated as CASSKRQGDGYTF.

The chain is built from TRBV7-6 and TRBJ1-3, with TRBD1 identical over 7 bases. Germline V CDR1 and CDR2: SGHVS, FNYEAQ. The ends lost 5 bases at V and 0 bases at J; junction bases unmatched: 13. This CDR3 is 18 amino acids long. The CDR3 loop is CASSPLLGDSYSGNTIYF. CDR3 bases: TGTGCCAGCAGCCCTCTACTTGGGGACAGCTACTCTGGAAACACCATATATTTT.

This chain uses TRBV29-1 with TRBJ2-1; 8 bases map to TRBD2. Trimming at V came to 4 bases and at J to 4 bases, leaving 6 bases not matched to a gene. Germline V gives CDR1 SQVTM, CDR2 ANQGSEA. This CDR3 has 14 amino acids. The CDR3 loop reads CSVGVAGRYNEQFF. In nucleotides, the CDR3 is TGCAGCGTTGGGGTAGCGGGAAGGTACAATGAGCAGTTCTTC.

The chain carries TRBV5-1 and TRBJ2-2; 9 bases match TRBD1. Germline V gene data show CDR1 as SGHRS and CDR2 as YFSETQ. V trimming: 4 bases; J trimming: 3 bases; junction bases outside the gene matches: 4. The CDR3 totals 15 residues. The DNA for the CDR3 is TGCGCCAGCAGCCGGCGGACAGGGGACACCGGGGAGCTGTTTTTT. As protein: CASSRRTGDTGELFF.

The genes are TRBV5-1 and TRBJ1-1; D remains unclear. This CDR3 region has 13 residues. Germline V gene sequence: CDR1 SGHRS, CDR2 YFSETQ. The V end was cut by 3 bases, the J end by 7 bases, with 13 bases between. CDR3 loop: CASSWQAGSEAFF. CDR3 DNA: TGCGCCAGCAGCTGGCAAGCCGGGAGTGAAGCTTTCTTT. The entire variable domain, with the rest obtained from reference TRBV5-1 and TRBJ1-1, is as follows: KAGVTQTPRYLIKTRGQQVTLSCSPISGHRSVSWYQQTPGQGLQFLFEYFSETQRNKGNFPGRFSGRQFSNSRSEMNVSTLELGDSALYLCASSWQAGSEAFFGQGTRLTVV.

This chain connects TRBV7-9 to TRBJ2-6; TRBD1 might be the D (6 bases). Germline V gene data show CDR1 as SEHNR and CDR2 as FQNEAQ (reference sequence). Trimming cost V 8 bases and J 3 bases, with 20 bases left between them. The CDR3 spans 17 residues. The CDR3 spells CASPLPQQGGGANVLTF. CDR3 DNA: TGTGCCAGCCCCTTACCCCAACAGGGTGGTGGGGCCAACGTCCTGACTTTC.

J is TRBJ1-4 and V is TRBV4-2; 7 bases agree with TRBD1. The CDR3 has 16 residues. Germline V gene data show CDR1 as LGHNA and CDR2 as YNFKEQ. V trimming: 5 bases; J trimming: 3 bases; junction bases outside the gene matches: 9. The CDR3 bases are TGTGCCAGCAGCTCAGACCCAGGGGGACCTAATGAAAAACTGTTTTTT. Translation gives CASSSDPGGPNEKLFF.

V usage is TRBV10-3 and J usage is TRBJ2-1; TRBD2 matches at 7 bases. There are 15 residues in the CDR3. The V and J ends lost 2 bases and 4 bases, in that order; junction bases with no gene match: 5. CDR1 and CDR2 (germline): ENHRY, SYGVKD. CDR3 in DNA: TGTGCCATCAGTGAGACTAGCGACGGTTACAATGAGCAGTTCTTC. It is translated as CAISETSDGYNEQFF.

The J gene is TRBJ2-7, the V gene TRBV18; 10 positions match TRBD1. This CDR3 is 12 amino acids long. The V gene's germline CDR1 is KGHSH and CDR2 LQKENI. After removal of 5 bases from V and 6 bases from J, the junction contained 1 base not matched to a gene. The CDR3 loop reads CASSWTGGEQYF. As DNA, the CDR3 is TGTGCCAGCTCATGGACAGGGGGCGAGCAGTACTTC.

This rearrangement joins TRBV4-2 to TRBJ1-2, with a possible D match to TRBD1 (5 bases). V shed 0 bases and J shed 4 bases, with 18 bases lying between them. Germline V gene data show CDR1 as LGHNA and CDR2 as YNFKEQ. CDR3 size: 17 residues. The CDR3 DNA is TGTGCCAGCAGCCAAGAAGTTTTAAGAGGGACGGCCTATGGCTACACCTTC. It yields the protein CASSQEVLRGTAYGYTF.

The chain couples TRBV10-2 to TRBJ1-3; D is ambiguous. Trimming pared 3 bases from V and 1 base from J, leaving 7 bases between. CDR1 and CDR2 from the germline V gene are WSHSY and SAAADI. This CDR3 spans 14 amino acids. CDR3 residues: CASSEGGSGNTIYF. CDR3 in DNA: TGCGCCAGCAGTGAAGGAGGGTCTGGAAACACCATATATTTT.

There are a few counts of this clone. This chain uses TRBV27 with TRBJ2-7; D remains unclear. V was trimmed by 0 bases and J by 6 bases, leaving 9 bases between them. The CDR3 totals 13 residues. CDR1 and CDR2 from the germline V gene are MNHEY and SMNVEV (reference sequence). CDR3 coding DNA: TGTGCCAGCAGTTTATCCCCTGCTTCCGAGCAGTACTTC. Its protein is CASSLSPASEQYF.

The V call is TRBV5-4, the J call TRBJ2-1; no firm D call. CDR3 length equals 14 residues. The V and J ends lost 4 bases and 6 bases respectively, with 14 bases between them. Germline V gene lookup returns CDR1 SGHNT and CDR2 YYREEE (reference sequence). CDR3 region: CASSPSRAGNEQFF. The CDR3 DNA reads as TGTGCCAGCAGCCCCTCCCGGGCCGGCAATGAGCAGTTCTTC. The full variable domain, with the rest looked up from reference TRBV5-4 and TRBJ2-1, is ETGVTQSPTHLIKTRGQQVTLRCSSQSGHNTVSWYQQALGQGPQFIFQYYREEENGRGNFPPRFSGLQFPNYSSELNVNALELDDSALYLCASSPSRAGNEQFFGPGTRLTVL.

The rearrangement links TRBV27 to TRBJ2-1, with 9 bases that match TRBD2. In germline, CDR1 is MNHEY, CDR2 SMNVEV (reference sequence). The CDR3 is 15 amino acids. Germline trimming cut 1 base from V and 3 bases from J; bases unmatched to any gene: 1. The CDR3 spells CASSLLAGVYNEQFF. The CDR3 DNA sequence: TGTGCCAGCAGTTTATTAGCGGGAGTCTACAATGAGCAGTTCTTC.